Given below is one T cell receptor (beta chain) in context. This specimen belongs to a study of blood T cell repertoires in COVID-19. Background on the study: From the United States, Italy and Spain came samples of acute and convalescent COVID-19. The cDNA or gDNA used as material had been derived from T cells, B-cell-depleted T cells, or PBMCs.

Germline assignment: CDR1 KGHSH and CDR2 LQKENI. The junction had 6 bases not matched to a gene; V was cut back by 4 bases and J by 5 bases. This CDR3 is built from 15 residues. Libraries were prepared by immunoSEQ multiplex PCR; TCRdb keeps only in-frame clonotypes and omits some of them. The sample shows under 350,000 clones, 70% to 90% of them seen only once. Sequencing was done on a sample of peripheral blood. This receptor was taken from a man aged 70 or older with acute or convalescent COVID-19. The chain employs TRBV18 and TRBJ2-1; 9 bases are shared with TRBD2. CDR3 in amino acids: CASSLGTSRNNEQFF. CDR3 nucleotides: TGTGCCAGCTCACTCGGGACTAGCCGTAACAATGAGCAGTTCTTC.